A single sample is the source of the 5 T cell receptor beta chains below, sequenced in a study of CD8 T cells in Susac syndrome. Random hexamers were used to reverse transcribe an amount of roughly 0.45 to 1 ug RNA. MiXCR, applied by TCRdb to the immunoSEQ multiplex PCR reads, yields one record per CDR3 protein. In the table there are about 83,000 distinct CDR3 sequences, over 90% of which are singletons. Input material: CD8+ T cells from PBMCs. The receptors stem from a human donor with Susac syndrome.

CDR3 DNA sequence: TGTGCCAGCAGCGTGGGTCGCCTCAATGAGCAGTTCTTC. Translation gives CASSVGRLNEQFF. The chain combines TRBV9 with TRBJ2-1; no clear D gene. Germline V gives CDR1 SGDLS, CDR2 YYNGEE. Deletions cut 2 bases from V and 6 bases from J, with 9 bases between. There are 13 residues in the CDR3.

J is TRBJ2-5 and V is TRBV29-1; D may be TRBD2 (6 bases). The CDR3 loop spans 15 amino acids. Trimming stripped 5 bases from V and 5 bases from J, with 21 bases between. Germline V gives CDR1 SQVTM, CDR2 ANQGSEA. The CDR3 DNA follows: TGCAGCGTTCCCATTGGAGGGCATTCGGGTGAGACCCAGTACTTC. Its protein is CSVPIGGHSGETQYF. The full variable domain, rest sourced from reference TRBV29-1 and TRBJ2-5, is SAVISQKPSRDICQRGTSLTIQCQVDSQVTMMFWYRQQPGQSLTLIATANQGSEATYESGFVIDKFPISRPNLTFSTLTVSNMSPEDSSIYLCSVPIGGHSGETQYFGPGTRLLVL.

V usage is TRBV5-4 and J usage is TRBJ2-1; D perhaps matches TRBD2 (6 bases). This CDR3 is built from 17 residues. Between the trimmed V and J ends, which lost 0 bases and 4 bases, there was a span of 17 bases. Germline CDR1 SGHNT, CDR2 YYREEE (reference sequence). CDR3 protein: CASSLARDFPAYNEQFF. CDR3 in DNA: TGTGCCAGCAGCTTGGCCCGGGACTTCCCTGCGTACAATGAGCAGTTCTTC.

The V gene is TRBV29-1, the J gene TRBJ2-1, with D possibly being TRBD1 (6 bases). The CDR3 totals 16 residues. Between the trimmed V and J ends, which lost 5 bases and 8 bases, there was a span of 25 bases. Germline V gives CDR1 SQVTM, CDR2 ANQGSEA. The CDR3 DNA sequence: TGCAGCGTTCTGGGACATCGGGACCTCCCTTGGGATGAGCAGTTCTTC. Translation gives CSVLGHRDLPWDEQFF.

The chain joins TRBV4-2 to TRBJ2-2; D unresolved. The CDR3 totals 15 residues. From germline, CDR1 is LGHNA and CDR2 YNFKEQ. Trimming removed 4 bases from V and 5 bases from J, with 14 bases in between. The CDR3 DNA reads as TGTGCCAGCAGCCCCCTAAGCCCCGGGACCGGGGAGCTGTTTTTT. Translating gives CASSPLSPGTGELFF.